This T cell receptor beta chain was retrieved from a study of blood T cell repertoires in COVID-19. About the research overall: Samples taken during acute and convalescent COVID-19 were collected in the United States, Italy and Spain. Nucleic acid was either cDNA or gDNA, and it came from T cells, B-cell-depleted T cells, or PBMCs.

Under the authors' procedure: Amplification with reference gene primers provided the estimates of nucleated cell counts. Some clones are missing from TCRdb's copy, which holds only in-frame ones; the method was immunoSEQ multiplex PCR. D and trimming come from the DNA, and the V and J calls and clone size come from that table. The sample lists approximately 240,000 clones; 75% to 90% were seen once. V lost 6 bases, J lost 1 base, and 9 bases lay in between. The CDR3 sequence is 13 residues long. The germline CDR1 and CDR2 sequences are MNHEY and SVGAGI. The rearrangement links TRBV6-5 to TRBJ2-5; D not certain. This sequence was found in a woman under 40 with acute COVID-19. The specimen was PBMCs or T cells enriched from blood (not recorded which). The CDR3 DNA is TGTGCCAGCAGCCGACAAGCCCAAGAGACCCAGTACTTC. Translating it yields CASSRQAQETQYF.